Given below is one T cell receptor (beta chain) in context. Following RNA extraction, reverse transcription yielded cDNA that acted as the sequencing template. Generated by immunoSEQ multiplex PCR, the TCRdb table keeps only in-frame clones and is missing some. This sample has more than 95,000 clones; roughly 53% occur once, and the top ten carry about 8.8%. This sample is part of a study of CD8+ T cells in alopecia areata. T lymphocytes (CD4+ and CD8+) were sorted from PBMCs. The CDR3 is 13 amino acids. The germline V gene encodes CDR1 GTSNPN and CDR2 SVGIG (reference sequence). Trimming removed 1 base at V and 8 bases at J, with 14 bases between.

Sequencing was carried out using CD4+ T cells sorted from blood. The chain employs TRBV30 and TRBJ1-2; D unclear. This TCR was sampled from a human donor in good health. The chain's CDR3 is CAWSALINRGYTF. The DNA for the CDR3 is TGTGCCTGGAGTGCCTTAATAAACCGGGGCTACACCTTC.